These T cell receptor beta chains were read from a single sample in a study of fetal regulatory T cell absence and autoimmunity. The method was immunoSEQ multiplex PCR; TCRdb's version includes in-frame clones alone and lacks a portion of them. The profile covers more than 85,000 clones, with about three quarters appearing a single time and roughly 2% taken by the ten largest. What was sequenced was pancreas tissue. All receptors derive from a male donor with IPEX syndrome. Each CDR3 is given with its conserved first and last residue. D genes are given only for firm matches. Size is omitted from some rows. Given values are once, few, many or a class for expanded clones.

>TRBV6-5|TRBD2|-|TRBJ2-3
TGTGCCAGCAGTCGAGCGGGAGTTGGCACAGATACGCAGTATTTT
CASSRAGVGTDTQYF
>TRBV6-5|-|-|TRBJ1-1
TGTGCCAGCAGTCCCCTAAGTACGGGGACTGAAGCTTTCTTT
CASSPLSTGTEAFF
>TRBV9|TRBD2|-|TRBJ2-1
TGTGCCAGCAGCGTAGTAGCGGGCAATGAGCAGTTCTTC
CASSVVAGNEQFF
>TRBV4-1|TRBD1|few|TRBJ1-6
TGCGCCAGCAGTCCCGGGACAGGGCGCGGATTGAATTCACCCCTCCACTTT
CASSPGTGRGLNSPLHF
>TRBV11-2|-|-|TRBJ2-1
TGTGCCAGCAGCTTAGCCGCCTTGGGTAGTAGGGTTGAGCAGTTCTTC
CASSLAALGSRVEQFF
>TRBV4-1|-|-|TRBJ1-2
TGCGCCAGCAGCCCCCGCTGGGACCCTAACTATGGCTACACCTTC
CASSPRWDPNYGYTF
>TRBV27|TRBD2|-|TRBJ2-1
TGTGCCAGCAGTTTCTCACCGGGACTAGCTCTCTATGAGCAGTTCTTC
CASSFSPGLALYEQFF
>TRBV7-2|-|-|TRBJ2-1
TGTGCCAGCAGCTACCTAGGGGTTGGTGAGCAGTTCTTC
CASSYLGVGEQFF
>TRBV6-5|-|few|TRBJ2-7
TGTGCCAGCAGTTACGGGGCGGCGAATACGATGTACTTC
CASSYGAANTMYF
>TRBV25-1|-|-|TRBJ2-7
TGTGCCAGCAGTCGCTCCTACGAGCAGTACTTC
CASSRSYEQYF
>TRBV9|-|-|TRBJ2-3
TGTGCCAGCAGCGTAGCGGGGGTTAGCACAGATACGCAGTATTTT
CASSVAGVSTDTQYF
>TRBV2|-|-|TRBJ2-4
TGTGCCAGCAGTGATACACTAAACATTCAGTACTTC
CASSDTLNIQYF
>TRBV7-9|-|-|TRBJ2-1
TGTGCCAGCAGCTCCCCCTGTTGCAATGAGCAGTTCTTC
CASSSPCCNEQFF
>TRBV7-2|-|-|TRBJ2-2
TGTGCCAGCAGCTTAGTGAGCGGGCCCGGGGAGCTGTTTTTT
CASSLVSGPGELFF
>TRBV15|-|-|TRBJ2-3
TGTGCCACCAGCGGAGGCTCTAGCACAGATACGCAGTATTTT
CATSGGSSTDTQYF
>TRBV14|TRBD2|-|TRBJ2-1
TGTGCCAGCAGCCTCCCGGTCCCATCTAGCGGGAGGCAGTTCTTC
CASSLPVPSSGRQFF
>TRBV7-9|TRBD1|-|TRBJ2-3
TGTGCCAGCAGCCTCCGGACAGGGAGCACAGATACGCAGTATTTT
CASSLRTGSTDTQYF
>TRBV4-1|TRBD2|once|TRBJ2-7
TGCGCCAGCAGCCACCCGGGGGGGCCCAACTACGAGCAGTACTTC
CASSHPGGPNYEQYF
>TRBV4-1|TRBD2|few|TRBJ2-1
TGCGCCAGCAGCCAAGGGCGGCGGGAGAAGTTCTTC
CASSQGRREKFF
>TRBV6-5|TRBD1|-|TRBJ2-7
TGTGCCAGCAGGAACCCCGGGACAGGGCGCTACGAGCAGTACTTC
CASRNPGTGRYEQYF
>TRBV5-4|-|once|TRBJ1-1
TGTGCCAGCAGCTTGTTAGGGGGCACTGAAGCTTTCTTT
CASSLLGGTEAFF
>TRBV7-9|TRBD1|-|TRBJ1-4
TGTGCCAGCAGCCTACACCCCGGACAGGGGGCTGAAAAACTGTTTTTT
CASSLHPGQGAEKLFF
>TRBV5-1|-|-|TRBJ2-2
TGCGCCAGCAGCCGGACAAACCCGAACACCGGGGAGCTGTTTTTT
CASSRTNPNTGELFF
>TRBV30|TRBD2|-|TRBJ2-1
TGTGCCTGGAGCCACCTAGCGGGGGGCTACAATGAGCAGTTCTTC
CAWSHLAGGYNEQFF
>TRBV7-7|-|-|TRBJ2-1
TGTGCCAGCAGCTACGACAACAATGAGCAGTTCTTC
CASSYDNNEQFF
>TRBV6-4|-|-|TRBJ2-2
TGTGCCAGCAGTGACTGGCCCTTGAACGCCGGGGAGCTGTTTTTT
CASSDWPLNAGELFF
>TRBV20-1|-|-|TRBJ2-3
TGCAGTGCTCTTCAAGATACGCAGTATTTT
CSALQDTQYF
>TRBV7-2|-|-|TRBJ2-6
TGTGCCAGCAGCGACGCCCCCTCTGGGGCCAACGTCCTGACTTTC
CASSDAPSGANVLTF
>TRBV4-1|-|-|TRBJ1-3
TGCGCCAGCAGCCCACCGGACTCGAGCTCTGGAAACACCATATATTTT
CASSPPDSSSGNTIYF
>TRBV5-1|-|-|TRBJ1-1
TGCGCCAGCCGGGTGAGGGCTAACACTGAAGCTTTCTTT
CASRVRANTEAFF
>TRBV6-1|TRBD2|few|TRBJ2-1
TGTGCCAGCAGTAGGCGACTAGCGGGAGGGGATGAGCAGTTCTTC
CASSRRLAGGDEQFF
>TRBV5-4|-|-|TRBJ1-1
TGTGCCGATAGAGGCAGGGATATGAGGGACACTGAAGCTTTCTTT
CADRGRDMRDTEAFF
>TRBV19|TRBD1|-|TRBJ2-7
TGTGCCAGTAGTACGGGACAGACGAACGAGCAGTACTTC
CASSTGQTNEQYF
>TRBV2|TRBD2|-|TRBJ2-7
TGTGCCACCGTGGAGCGGGAGGGACCGCCTTACGAGCAGTACTTC
CATVEREGPPYEQYF
>TRBV21-1|-|-|TRBJ2-3
TGTGCCGGTGCGCTCGTCGCGGGGTGGTGGACAGATACGCAGTATTTT
CAGALVAGWWTDTQYF
>TRBV29-1|TRBD1|-|TRBJ2-1
TGCAGCGCCTTGGGACAGGGCAATGAGCAGTTCTTC
CSALGQGNEQFF
>TRBV2|-|-|TRBJ1-2
TGTGCCAGCAGTGACTCAGGGAGAAGTGGCTACACCTTC
CASSDSGRSGYTF
>TRBV7-2|-|-|TRBJ2-3
TGTGCCAGCAGCCGTTCGGACTATCGCGAGTATTTT
CASSRSDYREYF
>TRBV6-5|-|-|TRBJ2-1
TGTGCCAGCAGTTACTCGCGGTACAATGAGCAGTTCTTC
CASSYSRYNEQFF
>TRBV4-1|-|-|TRBJ2-7
TGCGCCAGCAGCCAGGCCACAAGCTCCTACGAGCAGTACTTC
CASSQATSSYEQYF
>TRBV4-1|-|-|TRBJ1-2
TGCGCCAGCAGCCAAGCTCCGGGACGGGGCTACACCTTC
CASSQAPGRGYTF
>TRBV5-1|-|few|TRBJ2-2
TGCGCCAGCAGCGTGAACACCGGGGAGCTGTTTTTT
CASSVNTGELFF
>TRBV29-1|-|-|TRBJ1-5
TGCAGCGTTGGAGACAGAGGGCCCCAGCATTTT
CSVGDRGPQHF
>TRBV5-6|TRBD2|-|TRBJ2-1
TGTGCCAGCAGCATACTAGCGGGTTACAATGAGCAGTTCTTC
CASSILAGYNEQFF
>TRBV9|-|few|TRBJ2-2
TGTGCCAGCAGCGTAGGGAGGACGGTTTCAAACACCGGGGAGCTGTTTTTT
CASSVGRTVSNTGELFF
>TRBV2|-|-|TRBJ1-2
TGTGCCAGCAGTGAAATCGTTGGGGATGGCTACACCTTC
CASSEIVGDGYTF
>TRBV27|-|-|TRBJ2-2
TGTGCCAGCAGTAAGCCTAACCCCCCGGGTTCCGGGGAGCTGTTTTTT
CASSKPNPPGSGELFF
>TRBV5-1|TRBD2|-|TRBJ2-1
TGCGCCAGCAGCCCAGGACTAGCGAGACGCCGGGCCTTAGGTGAGCAGTTCTTC
CASSPGLARRRALGEQFF
>TRBV7-9|-|-|TRBJ1-4
TGTGCCAGCAGCTTAGCAGCAACTAATGAAAAACTGTTTTTT
CASSLAATNEKLFF
>TRBV5-1|-|few|TRBJ2-7
TGCGCCAGCAGCTTGGACGTCTCCTACGAGCAGTACTTC
CASSLDVSYEQYF
>TRBV27|TRBD2|-|TRBJ2-5
TGTGCCAGCAGTTGGGGACTAGCGGGGGGGCAAGAGACCCAGTACTTC
CASSWGLAGGQETQYF
>TRBV6-6|-|-|TRBJ1-1
TGTGCCAGCAGTTCTCGAGGTAGCACTGAAGCTTTCTTT
CASSSRGSTEAFF
>TRBV2|TRBD2|once|TRBJ2-7
TGTGCCAGCCATAGGACTAGCGGGCACTCCTACGAGCAGTACTTC
CASHRTSGHSYEQYF
>TRBV4-2|TRBD2|-|TRBJ2-3
TGTGCCAGCAGCCAAGGGCGGAGGGCGGGAGGGGGCACAGATACGCAGTATTTT
CASSQGRRAGGGTDTQYF
>TRBV5-1|-|-|TRBJ2-7
TGCGCCAGCAGCTTGAACAGGAACTACGAGCAGTACTTC
CASSLNRNYEQYF
>TRBV25-1|-|-|TRBJ1-2
TGTGCCAGCAGTGAATGGGACAACTATGGCTACACCTTC
CASSEWDNYGYTF
>TRBV6-1|TRBD1|few|TRBJ1-4
TGTGCCAGCAGTCTGGGACAGGGAGAAAAACTGTTTTTT
CASSLGQGEKLFF
>TRBV6-5|TRBD2|-|TRBJ2-4
TGTGCCAGCAGCTACACCCCTCGCGGGAGGGACATTCAGTACTTC
CASSYTPRGRDIQYF
>TRBV27|TRBD1|-|TRBJ2-1
TGTGCCAGCAGAACGTACCGGGACAGGGACTACAATGAGCAGTTCTTC
CASRTYRDRDYNEQFF